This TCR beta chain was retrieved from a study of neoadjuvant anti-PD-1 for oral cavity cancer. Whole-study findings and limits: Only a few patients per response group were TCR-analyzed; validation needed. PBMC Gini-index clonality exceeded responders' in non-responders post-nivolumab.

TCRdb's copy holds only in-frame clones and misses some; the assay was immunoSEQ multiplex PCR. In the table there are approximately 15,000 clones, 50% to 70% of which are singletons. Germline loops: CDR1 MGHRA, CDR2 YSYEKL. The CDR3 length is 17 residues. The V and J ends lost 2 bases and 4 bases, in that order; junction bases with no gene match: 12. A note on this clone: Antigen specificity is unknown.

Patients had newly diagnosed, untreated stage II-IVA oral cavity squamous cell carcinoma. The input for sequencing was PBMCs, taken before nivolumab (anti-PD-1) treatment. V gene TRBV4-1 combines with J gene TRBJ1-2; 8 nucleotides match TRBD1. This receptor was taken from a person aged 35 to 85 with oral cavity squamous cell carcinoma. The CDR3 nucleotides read TGCGCCAGCAGCCAATTGACAGGGGCCGGGGCCAGCTATGGCTACACCTTC. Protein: CASSQLTGAGASYGYTF.